The entry that follows covers one TCR beta chain sequence. Authors' analysis steps: Amplification from reference gene primers served as the basis for estimated nucleated cell counts. Data came from immunoSEQ multiplex PCR; TCRdb stores just in-frame clones and leaves some out. From that table come the V and J calls and clone size; the DNA was used to work out D and trimming. The table lists roughly 320,000 clones, more than 75% of them singletons. CDR1 is GTSNPN and CDR2 is SVGIG in the germline V gene (reference sequence). The CDR3 contains 15 residues. The V segment lost 2 bases and the J segment 4 bases; nucleotides outside the gene matches: 8. The data were obtained in a study of blood T cell repertoires in COVID-19. About the study: COVID-19 samples, acute and convalescent, were from the United States, Italy and Spain. T cells, B-cell-depleted T cells, or PBMCs provided the cDNA or gDNA that served as material.

What was sequenced was peripheral blood. The receptor was derived from a man in his 70s with acute or convalescent COVID-19. The chain couples TRBV30 to TRBJ2-1, with 7 bases that match TRBD2. The CDR3 DNA sequence: TGTGCCTGGAGTCCTGGACTAGGGAAGTACAATGAGCAGTTCTTC. Residues: CAWSPGLGKYNEQFF.